These T cell receptor beta chains were read from a single sample in a study of regulatory T cells in long-lasting Graves disease. Each CDR3 protein gets one entry after TCRdb re-called the multiplex PCR reads with MiXCR. The sample lists 440,000 or so distinct CDR3 sequences; about 15% were seen once. A further study also used this sample, focusing on T cells in Graves' hyperthyroidism and ophthalmopathy.

Sample: peripheral blood mononuclear cells (PBMCs), taken at new diagnosis, from a patient treated with antithyroid drugs. The receptor set was obtained from a woman younger than 45 with Graves disease. CDR3s include the opening cysteine and the closing phenylalanine or tryptophan. The D gene is left open where the match is weak. The size entry is marked missing in some rows and otherwise reads once, few, many or a size class.

j_gene	abundance	d_gene	v_gene	CDR3nt	CDR3aa
TRBJ1-2	many	TRBD1	TRBV18	TGTGCCAGCTCGGACAGGGGAGGCAGCTACACCTTC	CASSDRGGSYTF
TRBJ1-5	.	.	TRBV27	TGTGCCAGCAGTTTCGGATCCGCGGGTAATCAGCCCCAGCATTTT	CASSFGSAGNQPQHF
TRBJ2-5	.	.	TRBV11-2	TGTGCCAGCAGCTCAAGGGGTAGTCTCGAGACCCAGTACTTC	CASSSRGSLETQYF
TRBJ2-2	many	.	TRBV7-9	TGTGCCAGCAGTACTAGTCGCACCGGGGAGCTGTTTTTT	CASSTSRTGELFF
TRBJ2-3	many	TRBD2	TRBV7-9	TGCGCCAGCAGCTTGGAAGGCCGTCCGCTAGCGGGAGGGGATACGCAGTATTTT	CASSLEGRPLAGGDTQYF
TRBJ1-5	few	.	TRBV28	TGTGCCAGCAGTTTCGCAGGGCGCAATCAGCCCCAGCATTTT	CASSFAGRNQPQHF
TRBJ2-4	many	.	TRBV28	TGTGCCAGCAGTTTGGAGGGAGTGCTCAAAAACATTCAGTACTTC	CASSLEGVLKNIQYF
TRBJ1-3	.	.	TRBV28	TGTGCCAGCAGCAGGTTTCAGGGGATCTCTGGAAACACCATATATTTT	CASSRFQGISGNTIYF
TRBJ1-5	.	TRBD1	TRBV30	TGTGCCTCGGCTGGACAGGGCAATCAGCCCCAGCATTTT	CASAGQGNQPQHF
TRBJ1-1	many	.	TRBV7-3	TGTGCCAGCAGCTTATTGCACGGCACTGAAGCTTTCTTT	CASSLLHGTEAFF
TRBJ2-7	many	TRBD2	TRBV5-5	TGTGCCAGCAGCCCGGCAGGCGGGAGGGCCGCCTACGAGCAGTACTTC	CASSPAGGRAAYEQYF
TRBJ2-7	many	TRBD2	TRBV3-1	TGTGCCAGCAGACGCGGGACTAGCGGAATCTACGAGCAGTACTTC	CASRRGTSGIYEQYF
TRBJ2-3	few	TRBD2	TRBV12-3/TRBV12-4	TGTGCCAGCAGTTTAGCGACTAGCACAGATAGGCAGTATTTT	CASSLATSTDRQYF
TRBJ2-7	.	.	TRBV4-2	TGTGCCAGCAGCCAAGAGGAGGGGGGTAGAGATAGCTCCTACGAGCAGTACTTC	CASSQEEGGRDSSYEQYF
TRBJ1-1	many	.	TRBV16	TGTGCCAGCAGCCAATCGCTCGGAGCTTTCTTT	CASSQSLGAFF
TRBJ2-3	many	.	TRBV2	TGTGCCAGCAGTGAACTGGCAGCGCCTAGCACAGATACGCAGTATTTT	CASSELAAPSTDTQYF
TRBJ2-1	.	TRBD1	TRBV10-3	TGTGCCATCAGTGGTGGGACAGGGCCCCAGAGCTCCTACAATGAGCAGTTCTTC	CAISGGTGPQSSYNEQFF
TRBJ1-1	.	.	TRBV18	TGTGCCAGCTCAAGTAGCACTGAAGCTTTCTTT	CASSSSTEAFF
TRBJ2-3	many	.	TRBV7-8	TGTGCCAGCAGCTACCAACAGGCCACAGATACGCAGTATTTT	CASSYQQATDTQYF
TRBJ1-1	few	TRBD1	TRBV12-3/TRBV12-4	TGTGCCAGCAGACTGGGACAGTTGAACACTGAAGCTTTCTTT	CASRLGQLNTEAFF
TRBJ2-1	many	.	TRBV7-9	TGTGCCAGCAGCTCCCTGGAGGCCAGAAATGAGCAGTTCTTC	CASSSLEARNEQFF
TRBJ2-1	many	.	TRBV28	TGTGCCAGCAGTTTGGAGTCTATTTACAATGAGCAGTTCTTC	CASSLESIYNEQFF
TRBJ2-3	many	.	TRBV11-2	TGTGCCAGCAGACCAGAATGGGCAGATACGCAGTATTTT	CASRPEWADTQYF
TRBJ1-1	few	.	TRBV11-3	TGTGCCAGCAGCTTAGAGAGACAGTCGAACACTGAAGCTTTCTTT	CASSLERQSNTEAFF
TRBJ2-3	.	TRBD2	TRBV7-3	TGTGCCAGCAGCTTAAGGATTGGCGGGAGCTCAGATACGCAGTATTTT	CASSLRIGGSSDTQYF
TRBJ2-1	many	TRBD2	TRBV3-1	TGTGCCAGCAGCCAAGGGGGGACTAGCGGGAGTCAGGAGCAGTTCTTC	CASSQGGTSGSQEQFF
TRBJ2-7	.	TRBD1	TRBV3-1	TGTGCCAGCAGCCAACCGGGACAGGGGGCCCACGAGCAGTACTTC	CASSQPGQGAHEQYF
TRBJ2-5	few	.	TRBV9	TGTGCCAGCAGCCTGGGGGACCTGCGCCAAGAGACCCAGTACTTC	CASSLGDLRQETQYF
TRBJ2-3	many	.	TRBV12-3/TRBV12-4	TGTGCCAGCAGTCTAGACGTACACACAGATACGCAGTATTTT	CASSLDVHTDTQYF
TRBJ2-7	.	TRBD2	TRBV12-5	TGTGCTAGCGCCCGGGGGGGGTCCTACGAGCAGTACTTC	CASARGGSYEQYF
TRBJ2-6	.	.	TRBV5-1	TGCGCCAGCAGCGGAGGCTCTGGGGCCAACGTCCTGACTTTC	CASSGGSGANVLTF
TRBJ2-1	many	.	TRBV20-1	TGCAGTGCCACGACGGGACTTAACTACAATGAGCAGTTCTTC	CSATTGLNYNEQFF
TRBJ2-1	many	.	TRBV12-3/TRBV12-4	TGTGCCAGCAGCCCTCGGTTTGACTACAATGAGCAGTTCTTC	CASSPRFDYNEQFF
TRBJ2-5	many	.	TRBV14	TGTGCCAGCAGCATACTGGGGGTCAAAGAGACCCAGTACTTC	CASSILGVKETQYF
TRBJ1-2	many	.	TRBV11-2	TGTGCCAGCAGCTCCCCAGGATTGGGCCGCACCGGGGGCTACACCTTC	CASSSPGLGRTGGYTF
TRBJ2-2	few	.	TRBV15	TGTGCCACCAGCAGAGTACAGGGAACCGGGGAGCTGCTTTTT	CATSRVQGTGELLF
TRBJ1-1	many	.	TRBV2	TGTGCCAGCAGGGACAGCATCACTGAAGCTTTCTTT	CASRDSITEAFF
TRBJ2-7	many	.	TRBV27	TGTGCCAGCAGGACCCTCAGTTTAGGGACGAGCTCCTACGAGCAGTACTTC	CASRTLSLGTSSYEQYF
TRBJ1-4	many	TRBD1	TRBV18	TGTGCCAGCTCACGAGGACAGGTCCCAAATGAAAAACTGTTTTTT	CASSRGQVPNEKLFF
TRBJ1-1	.	TRBD1	TRBV4-1	TGCGCCAGCAGGCAGGTATCGGACAGGGCTTTCTTT	CASRQVSDRAFF
TRBJ2-1	many	TRBD2	TRBV28	TGTGCCAGCAGTTTATTTGCGGGAGGGCGCAATGAGCAGTTCTTC	CASSLFAGGRNEQFF
TRBJ2-3	many	.	TRBV12-3/TRBV12-4	TGTGCCAGCAGCGGCCATGGCACAGATACGCAGTATTTT	CASSGHGTDTQYF
TRBJ2-7	many	TRBD1	TRBV11-1	TGTGCCAGCAGCTTAAGGGGGACAGGGAACCGCCGGCAGTACTTC	CASSLRGTGNRRQYF
TRBJ2-7	many	TRBD1	TRBV20-1	TGCAGTGCTAACAGGGGGCGAGGGGGGAAACACGAGCAGTACTTC	CSANRGRGGKHEQYF
TRBJ2-3	many	TRBD1	TRBV4-1	TGCGCCAGCAGCCAAAACAGGGGCGATACGCAGTATTTT	CASSQNRGDTQYF